This TCR beta chain was sequenced during a study of blood T cell repertoires in COVID-19. This clone was recorded only once. TCRdb keeps only in-frame clones here, not all; method: immunoSEQ multiplex PCR. The top ten clones hold 1% of a sample with 350,000 or so clones, roughly 86% of them seen once. Sequenced sample: PBMCs or T cells enriched from blood (not recorded which). This TCR derives from a woman aged 25 to 39 who had been exposed to COVID-19.

CDR3 coding DNA: TGTGCCAGCTCGGGGACAGAGGGCACTGAAGCTTTCTTT. Its protein product is CASSGTEGTEAFF. The J gene is TRBJ1-1, the V gene TRBV18, with 7 bases fitting TRBD1. CDR1 is KGHSH, CDR2 LQKENI, per germline. There are 13 residues in the CDR3. Unmatched junction bases numbered 5, after V lost 6 bases and J lost 4 bases.